This entry features one T cell receptor (beta chain) sequence. The antigen is unknown. A sample-barcoded 5' primer and a J-beta primer mix were used in a second PCR of about 7 to 12 cycles. Using its own MiXCR run on the 5' RACE reads, TCRdb lists one record per CDR3 protein. The sample consists of some 1.4 million distinct CDR3 sequences, around 39% of them appearing once. The data were obtained in a study of blood T cells in healthy people across ages. Peripheral blood from each donor was collected in a volume of approximately 9.5 milliliters. This CDR3 region has 14 residues. V was clipped by 6 bases and J by 5 bases; unmatched bases: 7. CDR1 and CDR2 (germline): MNHEY, SMNVEV (reference sequence). Findings and caveats of the study: Naive T cell percentage strongly correlated with TCR beta diversity.

This chain uses TRBV27 with TRBJ2-5; the match to TRBD1 covers 9 bases. Input material: blood. The source of this sequence is a woman in her late teens or twenties in good health. The CDR3 sequence is CASSPGQGWETQYF. In DNA, the CDR3 is TGTGCCAGCAGCCCGGGACAGGGATGGGAGACCCAGTACTTC.